The clone carrying this T cell receptor beta chain has only one observation. What it binds is not known. The germline V gene has CDR1 SGHKS and CDR2 YYEKEE (reference sequence). CDR3 length equals 15 residues. Trimming stripped 4 bases from V and 4 bases from J, with 18 bases between. TCRdb reanalysed the 5' RACE reads using MiXCR and keeps one entry per CDR3 protein. The sample consists of 150,000 to 200,000 distinct CDR3 sequences, about 15% of them appearing once. The data belong to a study of T-cell memory formation after mild COVID-19. Study-level results: Pre-infection memory carried some responding clones, suggesting that cross-reactive memory joined.

The receptor was derived from an adult woman who had mild COVID-19 (a few samples of this study predate the infection). Cell type and time point are not known. This chain uses TRBV5-5 with TRBJ2-7; D is possibly TRBD1 (7 bases). Specimen: PBMCs or a T cell subset sorted from them (not recorded which). The CDR3 here is CASSRGTVKSYEQYF. CDR3 DNA: TGTGCCAGCAGCCGCGGGACAGTTAAGTCGTACGAGCAGTACTTC.